The 10 T cell receptor beta chains below were found in one sample sequenced in a study of CD8 T cells in ankylosing spondylitis. Study results and caveats: Apparently characteristic of ankylosing spondylitis blood was a TCR beta motif (roughly eight highly homologous variants).

In TCRdb, the 5' RACE reads were re-called with MiXCR into one record per CDR3 protein. There are about 200,000 distinct CDR3 sequences in the sample; 5.5% to 7.5% occur only once, and over 12% lies in the top ten. For these TCRs, the target antigens are not known. The sequenced material came from blood, either unsorted or a sorted T cell fraction (not recorded which). These receptors were collected from a male donor with ankylosing spondylitis.

Ten or more counts support this clonotype. The gene calls are TRBV3-1 and TRBJ2-7, with D possibly TRBD2 on 6 matching bases. The V and J ends lost 1 base and 4 bases respectively, with 11 bases between them. Germline V CDR1 and CDR2: LGHDT, YNNKEL (reference sequence). CDR3 length: 14 amino acids. The CDR3 loop reads CASSQGTEGYEQYF. The DNA of the CDR3 is TGTGCCAGCAGCCAAGGGACGGAGGGATACGAGCAGTACTTC.

This clonotype was counted many times. This chain connects TRBV4-1 to TRBJ2-3; 14 bases are a match to TRBD2. This CDR3 is 21 amino acids long. The ends lost 4 bases at V and 0 bases at J; junction bases unmatched: 15. The germline V gene encodes CDR1 MGHRA and CDR2 YSYEKL. CDR3: CASSLLGLAGVGGYSTDTQYF. The CDR3 DNA is TGCGCCAGCAGCCTCCTGGGACTAGCGGGAGTCGGGGGTTATAGCACAGATACGCAGTATTTT.

This clonotype was seen repeatedly, ten times or more. The rearrangement joins TRBV7-9 to TRBJ2-4, with 11 nucleotides matching TRBD2. With V trimmed by 5 bases and J by 7 bases, 7 bases remained unmatched. Germline V gene lookup returns CDR1 SEHNR and CDR2 FQNEAQ (reference sequence). This CDR3 contains 15 residues. CDR3 in DNA: TGTGCCAGCAGCCCCACTAGCGGGAGTGAGAACATTCAGTACTTC. Translated, it gives CASSPTSGSENIQYF.

This clonotype was seen ten or more times. The chain uses TRBV20-1 and TRBJ2-7; tentatively, D is TRBD1 (6 bases). The ends were cut back, 3 bases at V and 4 bases at J, with 10 bases in the middle. Germline-derived CDR1 and CDR2 are DFQATT and SNEGSKA (reference sequence). The CDR3 is 12 amino acids. The CDR3 loop reads CSASSGAYEQYF. DNA of the CDR3: TGCAGTGCTAGTTCAGGGGCGTACGAGCAGTACTTC.

This clonotype was found many times. The V and J genes are TRBV20-1 and TRBJ2-7; 8 positions match TRBD1. The V gene's germline CDR1 is DFQATT and CDR2 SNEGSKA (reference sequence). This CDR3 contains 14 residues. The V segment lost 6 bases and the J segment 4 bases; nucleotides outside the gene matches: 11. CDR3 residues: CSARRTGYRYEQYF. Written as DNA, the CDR3 is TGCAGTGCACGTCGGACAGGGTATCGGTACGAGCAGTACTTC.

This clonotype showed up many times. The chain recombines TRBV6-2 or TRBV6-3 with TRBJ2-2; D is possibly TRBD1 (5 bases). V was pared by 2 bases and J by 4 bases, with 14 bases between. The CDR3 has 16 amino acids. Germline CDR1 MNHEY, CDR2 SVGEGT. The CDR3 bases are TGTGCCAGCAGTTACGGGCAGGGAAAGGCCACCGGGGAGCTGTTTTTT. Translating gives CASSYGQGKATGELFF.

The table lists this clonotype with many counts. The rearrangement uses TRBV7-2 and TRBJ1-2; D is uncertain. In germline, CDR1 is SGHTA, CDR2 FQGNSA. This CDR3 has 14 residues. Trimming stripped 1 base from V and 7 bases from J, with 13 bases between. The CDR3 nucleotides read TGTGCCAGCAGCTTAGGGGGAAAAGTTAGTGGCTACACCTTC. It codes for CASSLGGKVSGYTF.

This clonotype was recorded many times. This chain uses TRBV28 with TRBJ2-7; TRBD2 might be the D (5 bases). The CDR3 totals 17 residues. V shed 1 base and J shed 0 bases, with 16 bases lying between them. Germline CDR1 is MDHEN and CDR2 is SYDVKM. In DNA form, the CDR3 reads TGTGCCAGCAGTTTATACGAGTGGGAGACCGACTCCTACGAGCAGTACTTC. Amino acid sequence: CASSLYEWETDSYEQYF.

Only a few counts were recorded for this clonotype. The chain recombines TRBV12-3 or TRBV12-4 with TRBJ2-3; D not certain. V dropped 5 bases and J dropped 6 bases, with 9 bases sitting between them. The CDR3 is 12 residues long. The CDR3 DNA follows: TGTGCCAGCAGTAGCTCCCGGGATACGCAGTATTTT. Its protein is CASSSSRDTQYF.

This clonotype was found many times. The rearrangement joins TRBV3-1 to TRBJ2-3; TRBD1 might be the D (6 bases). CDR1 is LGHDT and CDR2 is YNNKEL in the germline V gene (reference sequence). CDR3 size: 17 residues. V gave up 4 bases and J gave up 1 base, with 18 bases separating them. The CDR3 DNA sequence: TGTGCCAGCAGCCCATGGGACACCCGAGCGGGCACAGATACGCAGTATTTT. Amino acid sequence: CASSPWDTRAGTDTQYF.